This T cell receptor beta chain was captured by sequencing in a study of blood T cell repertoires in COVID-19 (dated by TCRdb to about 2020). At the level of the whole study: The collaborator samples originated in the United States, Italy and Spain and spanned the acute and convalescent phases of COVID-19. The dataset comprised deeply sampled blood TCRbeta repertoires from subjects exposed to, actively infected with, or recovered from COVID-19. Nearly every sample came with metadata listing a de-identified subject ID, COVID-19 status, age in years and sex. The repertoires were released in a freely available public database intended as a resource for research on the immune response to SARS-CoV-2. Where HLA class I and class II types were available, the types were taken from metadata supplied by the sample provider, not from assay-based typing. The material from the prospective study consisted of cDNA or gDNA derived from T cells, B-cell-depleted T cells, or PBMCs. Samples came from the ongoing ImmuneRACE study (first 160 participants) plus 1,254 subjects from 6 global collaborators. Points the paper makes about the study in general: The quantity of clinical and demographic metadata differed by source and by participant and was supplied without curation.

Comments on this clone: The antigen it binds to is not known. No per-base quality is available; no much larger clone lies one base away.

The collaborating institutions used their own protocols to collect whole blood in K2EDTA tubes. For TCRbeta analysis, collaborator samples were shipped as frozen whole blood, as isolated PBMCs, or as DNA extracted from either sample type. Including the terminal cysteine and phenylalanine, the CDR3 comprises 16 residues. The CDR3 DNA has 48 bases and is translated from base 1. V is cut back by 9 bases and J by 7 bases, with 15 bases in the junction unmatched. The germline V gene (reference sequence) supplies CDR1 LNHDA and CDR2 SQIVND. The immunoSEQ Assay, a bias-controlled multiplex PCR, was used to amplify TCRbeta CDR3 regions from genomic DNA. The study's own analysis went as follows. The number of nucleated cells in each sample was estimated from the amplification of reference gene primers within the assay. Sequence reads were collapsed and filtered to measure the absolute abundance of every unique TCRbeta CDR3 rearrangement. For each sample, productive Simpson clonality was calculated as the square root of Simpson's diversity index over productive rearrangements. TCRdb mirrors the immuneACCESS table, restricted to in-frame sequences. Some clones are absent from its copies; in checked studies, under half trace to an unresolved V gene, and the reason for the others is unknown. V and J calls and clone size come straight from that table; D and trimming were deduced from the DNA. The sample records some 190,000 clones, roughly 80% of which are singletons. The biggest ten clones account for over 10% of the sample.

Sequenced material: peripheral blood. The receptor was derived from a woman aged 50 to 65 with acute or convalescent COVID-19. The rearranged chain carries TRBV19 and TRBJ1-6; 7 middle bases align to TRBD1. This receptor carries the CDR3 CASAPQGGVGNSPLHF. The nucleotide sequence is given as TGTGCCAGCGCTCCTCAGGGGGGCGTGGGCAATTCACCCCTCCACTTT.